There are a few counts of the clone carrying this T cell receptor (beta chain). Its target is not known. The sample originates from a study of T cells after yellow fever vaccination. Production of TCR cDNA was by 5'RACE template switching, which also added a universal primer site and UMIs. TCRdb analysed the 5' RACE reads with MiXCR anew, one entry per CDR3 protein. The top ten hold 16% of the sample, which has around 500,000 distinct CDR3 sequences, 20% to 25% seen once. The CDR3 totals 15 residues. V shed 4 bases and J shed 3 bases, with 14 bases lying between them. Broader study findings: Clonotypes appearing in both CD4 and CD8 compartments existed, and their share was small.

This specimen consisted of PBMCs, obtained 21 days after the first yellow fever vaccination. The chain links TRBV12-3 or TRBV12-4 to TRBJ2-3; D not resolved. The TCR sequence derives from a man aged 18 to 29 who received the YFV17D yellow fever vaccine. In DNA, the CDR3 is TGTGCCAGCAGTTGGGGTGGGGTAGGTACAGATACGCAGTATTTT. Its translation: CASSWGGVGTDTQYF.